The following is a T cell receptor (beta chain) sequence with its context. This specimen belongs to a study of blood T cell repertoires in COVID-19. Background on the study: Collection of acute and convalescent COVID-19 samples took place in the United States, Italy and Spain. Sample material is recorded as cDNA or gDNA derived from T cells, B-cell-depleted T cells, or PBMCs.

In the original processing: The authors estimated nucleated cell counts from reference gene primer amplification. TCRdb keeps only in-frame clones here, not all; method: immunoSEQ multiplex PCR. V, J and clone size reflect that table, while D and trimming were determined from the DNA. The table lists around 83,000 clones, more than 80% of them singletons. V lost 6 bases to trimming and J lost 0 bases, with 9 bases between them. The CDR3 contains 14 residues. CDR1 is LNHDA, CDR2 SQIVND, per germline (reference sequence). This TCR was recovered from a man over 45 with active or convalescent COVID-19. The V and J genes are TRBV19 and TRBJ1-3; the D is unclear. Material: peripheral blood. CDR3 amino acids: CASSLRGSGNTIYF. The CDR3 DNA reads as TGTGCCAGTAGCCTCCGGGGCTCTGGAAACACCATATATTTT.